The 24 T cell receptor beta chains presented below share a single source sample, sequenced in a study of T cell repertoires in cytomegalovirus infection. Antigens of these TCRs are unknown. Using its own MiXCR run on the reads, TCRdb lists one record per CDR3 protein. The sample contains about 310,000 distinct CDR3 sequences, approximately 25% of which appear only once. The sequenced sample was cultured PBMCs, obtained from culture after CMV antigen stimulation. The receptors come from a human donor in good health (CMV status not recorded). Some clones in this sample may be carry-over from other donors' samples.

This clonotype was counted a few times. CDR3 DNA: TGCGCCAGCAGCTCGCAAATCTCTGGGGCCAACGTCCTGACTTTC. This sequence encodes CASSSQISGANVLTF. This rearrangement joins TRBV5-1 to TRBJ2-6, with D unclear. There are 15 residues in the CDR3. CDR1 and CDR2 from the germline V gene are SGHRS and YFSETQ. V was cut by 3 bases and J by 0 bases, with 7 bases left in between.

The J gene is TRBJ2-1, the V gene TRBV6-2 or TRBV6-3, with no clear D. The germline CDR1 and CDR2 sequences are MNHEY and SVGEGT. The CDR3 has 12 residues. Between the trimmed V and J ends, which lost 10 bases and 14 bases, there was a span of 21 bases. Here the CDR3 DNA reads TGTGCCATCAGCTCATGGCGGAACCCGGAGTTCTTC. Its protein is CAISSWRNPEFF.

The sample holds a few counts of this clonotype. CDR3 in amino acids: CASSFGGSYEQYV. In DNA, the CDR3 is TGTGCCAGCAGCTTTGGGGGCTCCTACGAGCAGTACGTC. The chain employs TRBV7-6 and TRBJ2-7; D may correspond to TRBD1 or TRBD2 (5 bases each). This CDR3 comprises 13 residues. Germline V lookup: CDR1 SGHVS, CDR2 FNYEAQ. V lost 3 bases to trimming and J lost 0 bases, with 6 bases between them.

Only a few counts were recorded for this clonotype. The chain links TRBV7-6 to TRBJ2-1; tentatively, D is TRBD1 (6 bases). Trimming removed 4 bases at V and 15 bases at J, with 13 bases between. The CDR3 runs to 11 residues. From germline, CDR1 is SGHVS and CDR2 FNYEAQ. The CDR3 region has the DNA TGTGCCAGCAGCTCGACAGGAGTTCGGTTCTTC. Its protein product is CASSSTGVRFF.

The V and J genes are TRBV15 and TRBJ2-5; possible D gene TRBD2, 6 bases. The CDR3 extends over 17 amino acids. Trimming took off 2 bases at V and 3 bases at J, with 19 bases between the two ends. Germline CDR1 reads LNHNV; CDR2 reads YYDKDF (reference sequence). CDR3 sequence (DNA): TGTGCCACCAGCAGACACCCCCGCGGGAAGCGGGAAGAGACCCAGTACTTC. Translated, it gives CATSRHPRGKREETQYF.

This clonotype was seen many times. This chain connects TRBV7-2 to TRBJ2-7, with TRBD1 identical over 11 bases. CDR1 is SGHTA, CDR2 FQGNSA, per germline. CDR3 size: 15 residues. After removal of 3 bases from V and 4 bases from J, the junction contained 5 bases not matched to a gene. CDR3 bases: TGTGCCAGCAGCTTCGCCGGGACAGGGGGATACGAGCAGTACTTC. Amino acids: CASSFAGTGGYEQYF.

V gene TRBV7-2 combines with J gene TRBJ1-6; D is uncertain. The germline gives CDR1 SGHTA, CDR2 FQGNSA. This CDR3 is built from 14 residues. The V end was cut by 1 base, the J end by 9 bases, with 10 bases between. CDR3 nucleotides: TGTGCCAGCAGCTTAGGGCCCGTGGGTTCACCCCTCCACTTT. Amino acid sequence: CASSLGPVGSPLHF.

V gene TRBV2 combines with J gene TRBJ1-5, with 7 nucleotides matching TRBD1. The trim removed 4 bases at V and 3 bases at J, leaving 6 bases unmatched. Germline V lookup: CDR1 SNHLY, CDR2 FYNNEI. The CDR3 length is 15 residues. DNA for the CDR3: TGTGCCAGCAGTGGTCAGGGGGTAATCAATCAGCCCCAGCATTTT. Protein sequence: CASSGQGVINQPQHF.

This clonotype showed up just a few times. This chain joins TRBV7-9 and TRBJ2-1, with unresolved D. V dropped 5 bases and J dropped 7 bases, with 15 bases sitting between them. The V gene's germline CDR1 is SEHNR and CDR2 FQNEAQ (reference sequence). The CDR3 runs 14 residues. The CDR3 DNA is TGTGCCAGCAGCCCCGCCACAGCGCAAAATGAGCAGTTCTTC. It codes for CASSPATAQNEQFF.

J is TRBJ2-7 and V is TRBV12-3 or TRBV12-4, with 11 bases identical to TRBD1. The CDR3 sequence is 13 residues long. With 10 bases clipped from V and 4 bases from J, the junction kept 6 bases outside the gene matches. The CDR3 DNA sequence: TGTGCCACGGGGACAGGGGGAATTTACGAGCAGTACTTC. Residues: CATGTGGIYEQYF.

In this sample, this clonotype turned up many times. The chain carries TRBV7-2 and TRBJ2-1; D remains unclear. This CDR3 is built from 12 residues. Trimming stripped 4 bases from V and 7 bases from J, with 8 bases between. The germline CDR1 and CDR2 sequences are SGHTA and FQGNSA. In nucleotides, the CDR3 is TGTGCCAGCAGCTCCACCTTTAATGAGCAGTTCTTC. This codes for CASSSTFNEQFF.

This clonotype has a count of ten or more. This chain links TRBV5-1 with TRBJ2-2; D possibly corresponds to TRBD1 (5 bases). Trimming took off 7 bases at V and 1 base at J, with 14 bases between the two ends. In germline, CDR1 is SGHRS, CDR2 YFSETQ. The CDR3 loop spans 15 amino acids. CDR3 residues: CASAKGQGNTGELFF. CDR3 in DNA: TGCGCCAGCGCTAAGGGGCAGGGGAACACCGGGGAGCTGTTTTTT.

The V and J genes are TRBV7-9 and TRBJ1-1, with 9 bases that match TRBD1. With V trimmed by 5 bases and J by 6 bases, 10 bases remained unmatched. The CDR3 runs 15 residues. Germline V gene data show CDR1 as SEHNR and CDR2 as FQNEAQ (reference sequence). CDR3 bases: TGTGCCAGCAGCCCGCATACAGGGGGCGCACCTGAAGCTTTCTTT. Residues: CASSPHTGGAPEAFF.

This clonotype came up many times. The chain joins TRBV7-2 to TRBJ2-2; 11 bases map to TRBD1. The junction had 7 bases not matched to a gene; V was cut back by 5 bases and J by 5 bases. Per germline, CDR1 SGHTA and CDR2 FQGNSA. This CDR3 region has 16 residues. CDR3 bases: TGTGCCAGCAGCCTCGGACAGGGGGCAGGAACCGGGGAGCTGTTTTTT. Amino acids: CASSLGQGAGTGELFF. The complete variable domain, with remaining parts taken from reference TRBV7-2 and TRBJ2-2, reads GAGVSQSPSNKVTEKGKDVELRCDPISGHTALYWYRQSLGQGLEFLIYFQGNSAPDKSGLPSDRFSAERTGGSVSTLTIQRTQQEDSAVYLCASSLGQGAGTGELFFGEGSRLTVL.

As for this clonotype: A read error may explain this, as a much larger clone is one base away. The rearrangement uses TRBV28 and TRBJ2-1; the D gene is possibly TRBD1 (6 bases). V lost 8 bases and J lost 8, with 22 bases in between. The CDR3 is 15 residues long. Germline CDR1 reads MDHEN; CDR2 reads SYDVKM. CDR3: CASGEGNRVSYEQFF. In DNA, the CDR3 is TGTGCCAGCGGAGAGGGGAACAGGGTATCATATGAGCAGTTCTTC.

This clonotype was picked up a small number of times. The chain couples TRBV24-1 to TRBJ2-5; either TRBD1 or TRBD2 may supply D (5 bases each). Germline lookup yields CDR1 KGHDR and CDR2 SFDVKD. V lost 4 bases and J 2 bases, leaving 25 bases between the germline ends. There are 19 residues in the CDR3. This CDR3 is CATSEPFSPRDGKQETQYF. The CDR3 DNA reads as TGTGCCACCAGTGAGCCTTTTTCCCCCAGGGACGGTAAACAAGAGACCCAGTACTTC.

This chain links TRBV18 with TRBJ2-1; D perhaps matches TRBD1 (5 bases). V was clipped by 6 bases and J by 7 bases, with 22 bases between them. CDR3 length equals 16 residues. The germline V gene encodes CDR1 KGHSH and CDR2 LQKENI. CDR3 in DNA: TGTGCCAGCTCCTCCCAAGCAAGGGGATTTGGGAATGAGCAGTTCTTC. Translated, it gives CASSSQARGFGNEQFF.

This clonotype was counted many times. J is TRBJ1-6 and V is TRBV7-2; tentative D call: TRBD1 (6 bases). CDR3 size: 16 residues. Germline loops: CDR1 SGHTA, CDR2 FQGNSA. Trimming took off 5 bases at V and 9 bases at J, with 20 bases between the two ends. The chain's CDR3 is CASSPHQGIAGSPLHF. CDR3 bases: TGTGCCAGCAGCCCGCACCAGGGGATTGCTGGTTCACCCCTCCACTTT.

The chain carries TRBV7-9 and TRBJ2-3; D is ambiguous. The CDR3 loop spans 12 amino acids. V lost 5 bases and J 7 bases, leaving 10 bases between the germline ends. Germline V CDR1 and CDR2: SEHNR, FQNEAQ (reference sequence). The DNA for the CDR3 is TGTGCCAGCAGCCAACTCCAGAATACGCAGTATTTT. Translation: CASSQLQNTQYF.

The V call is TRBV10-1, the J call TRBJ2-2; weak D call: TRBD2 (6 bases). Germline CDR1 is WNHNN and CDR2 is SYGVQD (reference sequence). The CDR3 has 16 amino acids. V lost 6 bases, J lost 5 bases, and 19 bases lay in between. The CDR3 sequence: CASSPQGAAGTGELFF. The CDR3 bases are TGCGCCAGCAGCCCTCAGGGAGCGGCGGGGACCGGGGAGCTGTTTTTT.

This sequence joins TRBV19 and TRBJ1-6; D not resolved. V was trimmed by 5 bases and J by 10 bases, leaving 12 bases between them. Germline loops: CDR1 LNHDA, CDR2 SQIVND (reference sequence). The CDR3 spans 13 residues. The DNA of the CDR3 is TGTGCCAGTAGTCCCCGGGGTGGCTCACCCCTCCACTTT. Its protein product is CASSPRGGSPLHF. Variable domain in full (rest from reference TRBV19 and TRBJ1-6): DGGITQSPKYLFRKEGQNVTLSCEQNLNHDAMYWYRQDPGQGLRLIYYSQIVNDFQKGDIAEGYSVSREKKESFPLTVTSAQKNPTAFYLCASSPRGGSPLHFGNGTRLTVT.

The chain's CDR3 is CASSLALGSEQYV. The CDR3 bases are TGTGCCAGCAGTTTAGCGTTGGGGAGCGAGCAGTACGTC. This chain links TRBV12-3 or TRBV12-4 with TRBJ2-7; possibly TRBD2 for D (5 bases). Trimming left V 0 bases short and J 6 bases short, with 9 bases between. The length of the CDR3 is 13 residues.

This clonotype was counted between two and nine times. The rearrangement links TRBV7-8 to TRBJ2-7; 7 bases agree with TRBD2. In germline, CDR1 is SGHVS, CDR2 FQNEAQ. The CDR3 sequence is 15 residues long. V shed 8 bases and J 1 base; nucleotides not matched to a gene: 11. The DNA of the CDR3 is TGTGCCAGCTCCCGGGGAGGGAAAGAATCCTACGAGCAGTACGTC. It translates to CASSRGGKESYEQYV.

J is TRBJ2-5 and V is TRBV11-2; D gene ambiguous. Germline loops: CDR1 SGHAT, CDR2 FQNNGV. The V end was cut by 4 bases, the J end by 2 bases, with 14 bases between. The CDR3 totals 15 residues. CDR3 nucleotide sequence: TGTGCCAGCAGCTCCGGACGGATTAAACAAGAGACCCAGTACTTC. Translating it yields CASSSGRIKQETQYF.